The 30 T cell receptor beta chains reported below all come from one sample, sequenced in a study of spatial heterogeneity in lung cancer. One entry per CDR3 protein results from TCRdb running MiXCR on the 5' RACE reads. The sample has some 11,000 distinct CDR3 sequences; approximately 4% are singletons. The time point denotes: sample taken at primary tumor resection. Without sorting, whole RNA was sequenced from tumor, nontumor lung or frozen PBMC. The sequenced sample was normal lung tissue next to the tumor, obtained at surgery. These receptors were obtained from a male donor with early-stage non-small cell lung cancer.

This clonotype was counted a few times. This beta chain is off target for a library built for alpha chains, so its abundance means little. This rearrangement joins TRBV9 to TRBJ2-2; D unresolved. This CDR3 has 16 amino acids. Germline CDR1 is SGDLS and CDR2 is YYNGEE. Deletions cut 4 bases from V and 0 bases from J, with 13 bases between. The CDR3 reads CASSPIWNSNTGELFF. The CDR3, as DNA: TGTGCCAGCAGCCCCATCTGGAATTCGAACACCGGGGAGCTGTTTTTT.

Many counts were recorded for this clonotype. This beta chain is an off-target read within a library intended for alpha chains, so its frequency means little. The chain joins TRBV4-1 to TRBJ1-6; no clear D gene. This CDR3 is 15 amino acids long. V lost 0 bases and J 7 bases, leaving 10 bases between the germline ends. CDR1 MGHRA and CDR2 YSYEKL come from the germline V gene. CDR3 protein: CASSQDALVNSPLHF. As DNA, the CDR3 is TGCGCCAGCAGCCAAGATGCCCTGGTGAATTCACCCCTCCACTTT.

This clonotype was counted many times. Little can be read into the size of this beta chain, an off-target read in a library designed for alpha chains. The chain has TRBV29-1 and TRBJ2-5; unclear D gene. Germline CDR1 SQVTM, CDR2 ANQGSEA. CDR3 length: 11 amino acids. The CDR3 DNA reads as TGCAGTTCGCTCGCCGGAAAGACCCAGTACTTC. This gives the protein CSSLAGKTQYF.

This clonotype was found many times. Little can be read into the size of this beta chain, an off-target read in a library designed for alpha chains. The chain is built from TRBV12-3 or TRBV12-4 and TRBJ1-2; D is perhaps TRBD1 (5 bases). The CDR3 is 13 amino acids. V was pared by 3 bases and J by 3 bases, with 8 bases between. This chain's CDR3 is CASSLWGDYGYTF. CDR3 nucleotide sequence: TGTGCCAGCAGTTTGTGGGGGGACTATGGCTACACCTTC.

This clonotype counts as medium-sized. The library was designed around alpha chains, so this beta chain is a stray read whose abundance carries little weight. The CDR3 spells CASSLGLDTYEQYF. CDR3 DNA: TGTGCCAGCAGCCTTGGACTCGACACCTACGAGCAGTACTTC. The V call is TRBV3-1, the J call TRBJ2-7; a weak D match, TRBD2 (5 bases). Germline-derived CDR1 and CDR2 are LGHDT and YNNKEL (reference sequence). With 4 bases removed from V and 2 bases from J, the gap between germline ends came to 12 bases. The CDR3 runs to 14 residues.

This clonotype was picked up many times. Because the library targeted alpha chains, this beta chain is an off-target read whose size means little. The chain is built from TRBV12-3 or TRBV12-4 and TRBJ2-3; TRBD2 matches 7 bases. The CDR3 has 15 amino acids. Losses at the gene ends were 5 bases for V and 1 base for J; bases not matched to a gene: 6. CDR3 sequence reads: CASSPSGRGTDTQYF. CDR3 in DNA: TGTGCCAGCAGTCCTAGCGGACGGGGCACAGATACGCAGTATTTT.

This clonotype was seen at least ten times. This beta chain represents an off-target read in a library built for alpha chains; its size is of limited meaning. This chain connects TRBV28 to TRBJ1-2, with D perhaps matching TRBD1 (5 bases). Germline V gives CDR1 MDHEN, CDR2 SYDVKM. V was shortened by 7 bases and J by 8 bases, with 14 bases between the two germline ends. The CDR3 is 12 residues long. CDR3 in DNA: TGTGCCAGCAAGATGAGGGGTTTCGGCTACACCTTC. It is translated as CASKMRGFGYTF.

This clonotype was counted at least ten times. Because the library targeted alpha chains, this beta chain is an off-target read whose size means little. This chain joins TRBV7-9 and TRBJ2-2; D is perhaps TRBD1 or TRBD2 (5 bases each). V shed 0 bases and J shed 4 bases, with 9 bases lying between them. Germline V CDR1 and CDR2: SEHNR, FQNEAQ (reference sequence). This CDR3 has 15 amino acids. CDR3 residues: CASSLAQGPTGELFF. As DNA, the CDR3 is TGTGCCAGCAGCTTAGCCCAGGGACCCACCGGGGAGCTGTTTTTT.

This clonotype has ten or more counts. This beta chain lies outside the target of a library built for alpha chains; its clone size means little. This sequence joins TRBV20-1 and TRBJ2-3; 9 bases match TRBD2. The V segment lost 1 base and the J segment 0 bases; nucleotides outside the gene matches: 11. CDR3 size: 18 residues. Germline loops: CDR1 DFQATT, CDR2 SNEGSKA (reference sequence). The CDR3 here is CSARGFEGAGGSTDTQYF. The CDR3 DNA reads TGCAGTGCTAGAGGGTTTGAAGGAGCGGGAGGTAGCACAGATACGCAGTATTTT.

Many counts were recorded for this clonotype. This beta chain is off target for a library built for alpha chains, so its abundance means little. The rearrangement links TRBV18 to TRBJ2-1, with D hard to call. The CDR3 extends over 17 amino acids. The ends were cut back, 0 bases at V and 0 bases at J, with 12 bases in the middle. Germline V gene data show CDR1 as KGHSH and CDR2 as LQKENI. This CDR3 reads CASSPPGKAASYNEQFF. The DNA for the CDR3 is TGTGCCAGCTCACCACCAGGGAAGGCGGCCTCCTACAATGAGCAGTTCTTC.

This clonotype was counted at least ten times. This beta chain lies outside the target of a library built for alpha chains; its clone size means little. The chain has TRBV6-5 and TRBJ2-1, with 10 bases matching TRBD2. This CDR3 region has 16 residues. Germline CDR1 MNHEY, CDR2 SVGAGI. V dropped 6 bases and J dropped 1; count of bases not matched to a gene: 6. DNA of the CDR3: TGTGCCAGCAGCCCCGGTAGCGGGGGGTCCTACAATGAGCAGTTCTTC. As protein: CASSPGSGGSYNEQFF.

This clonotype was counted many times. In a library made to pick up alpha chains, this beta chain is a stray read with a size that means little. This rearrangement joins TRBV9 to TRBJ2-3; 7 bases line up with TRBD2. The CDR3 is made up of 16 amino acids. Germline V gene sequence: CDR1 SGDLS, CDR2 YYNGEE. The ends lost 4 bases at V and 0 bases at J; junction bases unmatched: 8. CDR3 nucleotide sequence: TGTGCCAGCAGCATAATAGCGGGTTCTAGCACAGATACGCAGTATTTT. Protein product: CASSIIAGSSTDTQYF.

This clonotype occurred many times. Because the library targeted alpha chains, this beta chain is an off-target read whose size means little. The chain links TRBV7-2 to TRBJ2-5, with 7 bases lining up with TRBD1. The CDR3 has 17 amino acids. Germline loops: CDR1 SGHTA, CDR2 FQGNSA. The trim removed 2 bases at V and 3 bases at J, leaving 12 bases unmatched. The CDR3 coding sequence is TGTGCCAGCAGCTTACAATTCCGGCCCCAGGGGGAAGAGACCCAGTACTTC. Translating gives CASSLQFRPQGEETQYF.

This clonotype was counted only a few times. A much larger clone differs by one base, so this may be a read error. Because the CDR3 is missing its conserved closing phenylalanine or tryptophan, this is likely a read error. This beta chain is a stray read from a library made for alpha chains; its abundance is not meaningful. The V call is TRBV12-3 or TRBV12-4, the J call TRBJ1-5; tentatively, D is TRBD1 (5 bases). With 1 base removed from V and 7 bases from J, the gap between germline ends came to 8 bases. This CDR3 is 13 amino acids long. The chain's CDR3 is CASSLGDSQPQHL. The CDR3 region has the DNA TGTGCCAGCAGTTTAGGTGACAGCCAGCCCCAGCATCTT.

This clonotype was observed at least ten times. The library was built for alpha chains, so this beta chain is an off-target read and its size means little. The J gene is TRBJ1-2, the V gene TRBV4-1, with D unclear. Germline loops: CDR1 MGHRA, CDR2 YSYEKL. Trimming removed 0 bases at V and 5 bases at J, with 13 bases between. The CDR3 covers 15 residues. The CDR3 here is CASSQDSAARYGYTF. DNA of the CDR3: TGCGCCAGCAGCCAAGATTCGGCGGCTAGGTATGGCTACACCTTC.

This clonotype occurred many times. This sequence may be a read error, since a much larger clone differs from it by one base. As an off-target read in a library built for alpha chains, this beta chain has a frequency of little significance. The chain recombines TRBV6-2 or TRBV6-3 with TRBJ2-1; D gene uncertain. Germline CDR1 is MNHEY and CDR2 is SVGEGT. This CDR3 is 12 amino acids long. Trimming cost V 9 bases and J 3 bases, with 9 bases left between them. This chain's CDR3 is CARSQYYNEQFF. Written as DNA, the CDR3 is TGTGCCAGGAGTCAGTACTACAATGAGCAGTTCTTC.

This clonotype was seen repeatedly, ten times or more. Since the library was made to target alpha chains, this beta chain is a stray read and its abundance is not meaningful. V usage is TRBV20-1 and J usage is TRBJ1-5; possible D gene TRBD1, 6 bases. The CDR3 has 15 residues. V was cut by 6 bases and J by 2 bases, with 17 bases left in between. Germline V gene sequence: CDR1 DFQATT, CDR2 SNEGSKA (reference sequence). The CDR3 DNA reads as TGCAGTGCCGGGGGCTCCTCTGGTCGCAATCAGCCCCAGCATTTT. Its protein is CSAGGSSGRNQPQHF.

This clonotype has ten or more counts. This beta chain came through as a stray read in a library set up for alpha chains, and its size says little. This chain joins TRBV27 and TRBJ1-1, with D possibly TRBD1 on 5 matching bases. The CDR3 covers 15 residues. Germline CDR1 and CDR2: MNHEY and SMNVEV (reference sequence). V was clipped by 4 bases and J by 5 bases, with 17 bases between them. Here the CDR3 reads CASSYQGSRLTEAFF. CDR3 coding DNA: TGTGCCAGCAGTTACCAGGGTTCGAGGTTAACTGAAGCTTTCTTT.

This clonotype was picked up many times. This beta chain turned up in a library designed for alpha chains; as an off-target read, its abundance says little. The genes are TRBV29-1 and TRBJ1-1; a possible D gene is TRBD1 (5 bases). Germline lookup yields CDR1 SQVTM and CDR2 ANQGSEA. Trimming took 4 bases from V and 2 from J, leaving 17 bases between them. The CDR3 runs to 15 residues. Here the CDR3 reads CSVGTPGRRNTEAFF. CDR3 nucleotides: TGCAGCGTTGGAACGCCAGGGAGACGAAACACTGAAGCTTTCTTT.

This clonotype was observed a handful of times. This beta chain is off target for a library built for alpha chains, so its abundance means little. The chain employs TRBV5-1 and TRBJ2-7; a possible D gene is TRBD1 (6 bases). V was shortened by 1 base and J by 2 bases, with 7 bases between the two germline ends. Germline values: CDR1 SGHRS, CDR2 YFSETQ. The CDR3 runs 13 residues. CDR3 residues: CASSLRTAYEQYF. Written as DNA, the CDR3 is TGCGCCAGCAGCTTGCGGACAGCCTACGAGCAGTACTTC.

By share, this clonotype counts as medium-sized. This beta chain is a stray read from a library made for alpha chains; its abundance is not meaningful. This chain's CDR3 is CASSTSRTGEETQYF. In nucleotides, the CDR3 is TGTGCCAGCAGCACGTCCCGGACAGGGGAAGAGACCCAGTACTTC. The rearrangement links TRBV7-9 to TRBJ2-5, with 9 nucleotides matching TRBD1. The CDR3 contains 15 residues. Germline CDR1 and CDR2: SEHNR and FQNEAQ (reference sequence). V dropped 5 bases and J dropped 3; count of bases not matched to a gene: 7. The full variable domain, rest sourced from reference TRBV7-9 and TRBJ2-5, is DTGVSQNPRHKITKRGQNVTFRCDPISEHNRLYWYRQTLGQGPEFLTYFQNEAQLEKSRLLSDRFSAERPKGSFSTLEIQRTEQGDSAMYLCASSTSRTGEETQYFGPGTRLLVL.

This clonotype occurred many times. This beta chain came through as a stray read in a library set up for alpha chains, and its size says little. V gene TRBV27 combines with J gene TRBJ2-7, with D perhaps matching TRBD2 (5 bases). There are 13 residues in the CDR3. CDR1 and CDR2 from the germline V gene are MNHEY and SMNVEV (reference sequence). V was pared by 7 bases and J by 2 bases, with 12 bases between. The CDR3 DNA follows: TGTGCCAGCATGCGAGCGGCGGCCTACGAGCAGTACTTC. Translating gives CASMRAAAYEQYF.

At least ten counts were recorded for this clonotype. A library made for alpha chains picked up this beta chain off target, so its size means little. The chain joins TRBV6-5 to TRBJ2-1, with 11 bases aligning to TRBD2. V lost 0 bases, J lost 6 bases, and 1 base stayed unmatched. Germline CDR1 reads MNHEY; CDR2 reads SVGAGI. CDR3 length: 15 residues. This chain's CDR3 is CASSYSLAGANEQFF. CDR3 DNA: TGTGCCAGCAGTTACTCACTAGCGGGAGCCAATGAGCAGTTCTTC.

This clonotype is medium-sized (0.01 to 0.1%) by share. This beta chain turned up in a library designed for alpha chains; as an off-target read, its abundance says little. The chain joins TRBV12-3 or TRBV12-4 to TRBJ1-5; the D gene is possibly TRBD1 (5 bases). The CDR3 runs to 15 residues. V lost 5 bases and J 3 bases, leaving 14 bases between the germline ends. In nucleotides, the CDR3 is TGTGCCAGCAGTCCCGATGGGGGAAACAATCAGCCCCAGCATTTT. It yields the protein CASSPDGGNNQPQHF.

This clonotype was recorded many times. Little can be read into the size of this beta chain, an off-target read in a library designed for alpha chains. The chain links TRBV27 to TRBJ2-5; possibly TRBD1 for D (6 bases). V shed 4 bases and J shed 3 bases, with 15 bases lying between them. The CDR3 loop spans 15 amino acids. Looked up from germline, CDR1 is MNHEY and CDR2 is SMNVEV (reference sequence). CDR3 residues: CASSSTGTGEETQYF. The CDR3 nucleotides are TGTGCCAGCAGTTCAACAGGGACCGGGGAAGAGACCCAGTACTTC.

In its sample, this clonotype was seen many times. The size of this beta chain means little, since it is a stray read in a library made for alpha chains. This sequence joins TRBV27 and TRBJ2-3; no reliable D call. Germline V gene data show CDR1 as MNHEY and CDR2 as SMNVEV (reference sequence). The CDR3 spans 14 residues. Trimming left V 2 bases short and J 0 bases short, with 6 bases between. CDR3 in amino acids: CASSLTPSTDTQYF. The CDR3 DNA sequence: TGTGCCAGCAGTTTAACTCCTAGCACAGATACGCAGTATTTT.

This clonotype was observed many times. This beta chain appears as a stray read in a library generated for alpha chains; its size is not informative. The CDR3 DNA follows: TGTGCCAGCATGGACAGGGGGGGCAATCAGCCCCAGCATTTT. Its translation: CASMDRGGNQPQHF. The chain is built from TRBV2 and TRBJ1-5; 10 bases map to TRBD1. Germline CDR1 reads SNHLY; CDR2 reads FYNNEI. The V segment lost 7 bases and the J segment 2 bases; nucleotides outside the gene matches: 2. The CDR3 is made up of 14 amino acids. Full variable domain (remainder filled in from reference TRBV2 and TRBJ1-5): EPEVTQTPSHQVTQMGQEVILRCVPISNHLYFYWYRQILGQKVEFLVSFYNNEISEKSEIFDDQFSVERPDGSNFTLKIRSTKLEDSAMYFCASMDRGGNQPQHFGDGTRLSIL.

This clonotype occurred many times. The library was built for alpha chains, so this beta chain is an off-target read and its size means little. The gene calls are TRBV4-2 and TRBJ1-2; maybe TRBD1 (6 bases). Germline V gives CDR1 LGHNA, CDR2 YNFKEQ. The CDR3 runs 12 residues. V was cut by 4 bases and J by 5 bases, with 8 bases left in between. The CDR3 bases are TGTGCCAGCAGCCCAAGGGGGTATGGCTACACCTTC. Translated, it gives CASSPRGYGYTF.

This clonotype is medium-sized within its sample. As an off-target read in a library built for alpha chains, this beta chain has a frequency of little significance. The rearrangement joins TRBV27 to TRBJ2-1, with D possibly called TRBD1 or TRBD2 (5 bases each). V was clipped by 4 bases and J by 6 bases, with 16 bases between them. Germline assignment: CDR1 MNHEY and CDR2 SMNVEV (reference sequence). The CDR3 spans 15 residues. CDR3: CASSSRGLTFNEQFF. DNA for the CDR3: TGTGCCAGCAGTTCCCGGGGCCTAACCTTCAATGAGCAGTTCTTC.

This clonotype rates as medium-sized (0.01 to 0.1%). This beta chain is an off-target read within a library intended for alpha chains, so its frequency means little. CDR3 sequence (DNA): TGTGCCAGCAGTCTCACGGGGACAGTAATCTACGAGCAGTACTTC. Protein sequence: CASSLTGTVIYEQYF. The V gene is TRBV6-5, the J gene TRBJ2-7; 7 bases line up with TRBD1. The CDR3 is 15 residues long. The germline CDR1 and CDR2 sequences are MNHEY and SVGAGI. Germline trimming cut 5 bases from V and 3 bases from J; bases unmatched to any gene: 10.